The present entry profiles one T cell receptor (beta chain) with its context. The antigen is undetermined. The data derive from a study of regulatory T cells in long-lasting Graves disease. Assembly of TCR beta libraries relied on iRepertoire HTBI primers together with Arm-PCR of CDR3 regions. TCRdb reanalysed the multiplex PCR reads using MiXCR and keeps one entry per CDR3 protein. The sample lists over 350,000 distinct CDR3 sequences, about 15% occurring once. The CDR3 consists of 19 residues. CDR1 and CDR2 from the germline V gene are MDHEN and SYDVKM. The V segment lost 5 bases and the J segment 2 bases; nucleotides outside the gene matches: 8. Study findings and constraints: When disease was persistent, TRBV28, TRBJ1-2 and TRBJ2-5 were the favored segments.

The time point: newly diagnosed GD, antithyroid drugs for less than 3 months. PBMCs provided the RNA from which the TCR library was made. These data were also reused for a study on T cells in Graves' hyperthyroidism and ophthalmopathy. Turning to that study: The HTBI set primed first-round TCR CDR3 RT-PCR.

The specimen comprised peripheral blood mononuclear cells (PBMCs), sampled at new diagnosis, from a patient treated with antithyroid drugs. The genes are TRBV28 and TRBJ2-6, with 14 bases that match TRBD2. This sequence was found in a woman in her 40s with Graves disease. The CDR3 DNA sequence: TGTGCCAGCAGTCCTCCGGGACTAGCGGGAGAGGCTGGGGCCAACGTCCTGACTTTC. This gives the protein CASSPPGLAGEAGANVLTF.